This entry lists 29 T cell receptor beta chains sequenced from one sample in a study of siplizumab effects on memory and regulatory T cells (dated by TCRdb to the late 2010s). To prepare the library, the immunoSEQ multiplex PCR assay was applied. In TCRdb, the immuneACCESS table is reduced to in-frame sequences with V and J assigned. These tables do not hold every clone; where another copy was compared, an unresolved V gene accounts for under half, and the others remain unexplained. The sample has approximately 100,000 clones on record, roughly 92% of them singletons. The top ten clonotypes cover roughly 0.61% of the sample. Sequencing was done on a sample of Tregs sorted from blood. The receptors derive from a human donor in good health.

This chain links TRBV7-2 with TRBJ2-7, with D possibly being TRBD2 (7 bases). This CDR3 spans 15 amino acids. Germline values: CDR1 SGHTA, CDR2 FQGNSA. With 5 bases removed from V and 5 bases from J, the gap between germline ends came to 19 bases. DNA of the CDR3: TGTGCCAGCAGCCCCCTTAGGGGGAGGGCAGACGAGCAGTACTTC. Its protein product is CASSPLRGRADEQYF.

The chain combines TRBV27 with TRBJ2-7, with D possibly being TRBD1 or TRBD2 (5 bases each). Trimming took off 6 bases at V and 3 bases at J, with 21 bases between the two ends. This CDR3 has 16 residues. Germline V lookup: CDR1 MNHEY, CDR2 SMNVEV (reference sequence). CDR3 loop: CASSRVPGRSFYEQYF. DNA of the CDR3: TGTGCCAGCAGCAGAGTACCGGGACGGAGTTTCTACGAGCAGTACTTC.

This chain joins TRBV2 and TRBJ1-1; perhaps TRBD1 as D (5 bases). The CDR3 extends over 13 amino acids. With 7 bases removed from V and 0 bases from J, the gap between germline ends came to 9 bases. In germline, CDR1 is SNHLY, CDR2 FYNNEI. DNA for the CDR3: TGTGCCAGCACACTGGGACTGAACACTGAAGCTTTCTTT. Protein product: CASTLGLNTEAFF.

V is TRBV30 and J is TRBJ2-1, with 11 bases matching TRBD2. The germline gives CDR1 GTSNPN, CDR2 SVGIG (reference sequence). This CDR3 contains 16 residues. V lost 7 bases to trimming and J lost 5 bases; unmatched junction nucleotides: 13. The CDR3, as DNA: TGTGCCTCCGGGACCGCGACTAGCGGGAACCACAATGAGCAGTTCTTC. Its translation is CASGTATSGNHNEQFF.

The genes are TRBV18 and TRBJ2-1; D gene ambiguous. This CDR3 is built from 15 residues. Trimming shortened V by 4 bases and J by 7 bases, and 17 bases separated the two germline ends. Germline lookup yields CDR1 KGHSH and CDR2 LQKENI. As DNA, the CDR3 is TGTGCCAGCTCACTAACAACAGACTCCAGGAATGAGCAGTTCTTC. It codes for CASSLTTDSRNEQFF.

The rearrangement links TRBV10-3 to TRBJ2-7, with 8 bases lining up with TRBD2. The CDR3 has 14 residues. Trimming removed 6 bases from V and 4 bases from J; junction bases left unmatched: 8. Germline V gives CDR1 ENHRY, CDR2 SYGVKD. For the CDR3, the DNA is TGTGCCATCAGGGAACTAGCGGAACCTTACGAGCAGTACTTC. This codes for CAIRELAEPYEQYF.

The chain links TRBV7-9 to TRBJ2-7, with D possibly matching TRBD2 (6 bases). V was pared by 4 bases and J by 2 bases, with 18 bases between. The CDR3 sequence is 16 residues long. Germline CDR1 reads SEHNR; CDR2 reads FQNEAQ (reference sequence). CDR3 DNA sequence: TGTGCCAGCAGCTCCAAAGGAGGGTTTCCACCCTACGAGCAGTACTTC. The encoded protein is CASSSKGGFPPYEQYF.

J is TRBJ2-1 and V is TRBV18, with D possibly being TRBD1 (5 bases). CDR3 length: 14 residues. The ends were cut back, 1 base at V and 4 bases at J, with 8 bases in the middle. Germline V gene lookup returns CDR1 KGHSH and CDR2 LQKENI. CDR3: CASSPQNRYNEQFF. The CDR3 coding sequence is TGTGCCAGCTCACCACAGAACAGGTACAATGAGCAGTTCTTC.

The J gene is TRBJ2-6, the V gene TRBV5-1, with D uncertain. Germline CDR1 SGHRS, CDR2 YFSETQ. This CDR3 region has 17 residues. Trimming took 3 bases from V and 1 from J, leaving 14 bases between them. CDR3 bases: TGCGCCAGCAGCTCTAATATCAGGCTATCTGGGGCCAACGTCCTGACTTTC. Its protein product is CASSSNIRLSGANVLTF.

V gene TRBV27 combines with J gene TRBJ2-3; 13 positions agree with TRBD2. The CDR3 runs 15 residues. Germline V gene data show CDR1 as MNHEY and CDR2 as SMNVEV (reference sequence). J gave up 7 bases and V 3 bases, and 4 bases lay outside the gene matches. The CDR3 sequence: CASSFGTSGAHTQYF. The DNA for the CDR3 is TGTGCCAGCAGTTTCGGGACTAGCGGGGCCCATACGCAGTATTTT.

The gene calls are TRBV7-2 and TRBJ2-7, with TRBD1 identical over 7 bases. The V segment lost 5 bases and the J segment 0 bases; nucleotides outside the gene matches: 10. Germline lookup yields CDR1 SGHTA and CDR2 FQGNSA. The CDR3 covers 16 residues. Written as DNA, the CDR3 is TGTGCCAGCAGCCACCCGGGACAGTTTAACTCCTACGAGCAGTACTTC. This codes for CASSHPGQFNSYEQYF.

V is TRBV7-8 and J is TRBJ2-5; D not certain. Near its end, the DNA agrees better with TRBJ2-7, so the J call may be wrong. The CDR3 consists of 16 residues. In germline, CDR1 is SGHVS, CDR2 FQNEAQ. The CDR3 DNA follows: TGTGCCAGCAGCTTAGTTCTCCAGAAACCAACATACGAGCAGTACTTC. Protein product: CASSLVLQKPTYEQYF.

The rearrangement links TRBV5-1 to TRBJ2-7, with TRBD2 identical over 7 bases. The ends lost 5 bases at V and 7 bases at J; junction bases unmatched: 12. CDR3 length: 14 residues. Germline V gene sequence: CDR1 SGHRS, CDR2 YFSETQ. Written as DNA, the CDR3 is TGCGCCAGCAGGTTAGCGGTCACCGGGGGGGAGCAGTACTTC. Amino acid sequence: CASRLAVTGGEQYF.

This clone was seen a single time. This rearrangement joins TRBV30 to TRBJ2-3; D not resolved. Germline values: CDR1 GTSNPN, CDR2 SVGIG (reference sequence). Trimming shortened V by 3 bases and J by 6 bases, and 10 bases separated the two germline ends. CDR3 size: 12 residues. The CDR3 DNA reads TGTGCCTGGAGCGCGCTCGGGGATACGCAGTATTTT. This sequence encodes CAWSALGDTQYF.

The chain combines TRBV5-1 with TRBJ1-1; D possibly corresponds to TRBD1 (5 bases). Germline CDR1 reads SGHRS; CDR2 reads YFSETQ. The V end was cut by 0 bases, the J end by 5 bases, with 8 bases between. CDR3 size: 13 residues. For the CDR3, the DNA is TGCGCCAGCAGCTTGGGTCCAGGGACTGAAGCTTTCTTT. Translated, it gives CASSLGPGTEAFF.

The chain recombines TRBV21-1 with TRBJ1-4. TRBV21-1 is assigned pseudogene status. This CDR3 has 16 residues. The CDR3 protein is CASSKEVRQTNEKLFF. The CDR3 DNA reads as TGTGCCAGCAGCAAAGAAGTTCGGCAGACTAATGAAAAACTGTTTTTT.

The chain employs TRBV7-9 and TRBJ1-1; no reliable D call. Germline-derived CDR1 and CDR2 are SEHNR and FQNEAQ (reference sequence). Trimming removed 3 bases at V and 5 bases at J, with 10 bases between. The CDR3 has 13 residues. The CDR3 here is CASSFSGLTEAFF. DNA for the CDR3: TGTGCCAGCAGCTTCTCTGGGTTGACTGAAGCTTTCTTT.

The rearrangement joins TRBV29-1 to TRBJ1-4; D possibly corresponds to TRBD1 (6 bases). Germline V gene data show CDR1 as SQVTM and CDR2 as ANQGSEA. Deletions cut 5 bases from V and 3 bases from J, with 10 bases between. CDR3 length: 13 amino acids. Here the CDR3 reads CSVWGASNEKLFF. The CDR3 DNA follows: TGCAGCGTTTGGGGGGCGTCTAATGAAAAACTGTTTTTT.

This sequence joins TRBV28 and TRBJ1-2; D possibly corresponds to TRBD1 (6 bases). The CDR3 totals 11 residues. V was shortened by 9 bases and J by 6 bases, with 11 bases between the two germline ends. Germline V gene data show CDR1 as MDHEN and CDR2 as SYDVKM. DNA of the CDR3: TGTGCCAGAAAGGGGGAGGATGGCTACACCTTC. It translates to CARKGEDGYTF.

The CDR3 spells CASTWRETGGGYTF. For the CDR3, the DNA is TGTGCCAGCACTTGGCGGGAAACCGGCGGTGGCTACACCTTC. The chain links TRBV2 to TRBJ1-2, with no clear D. Germline V gives CDR1 SNHLY, CDR2 FYNNEI. Between the trimmed V and J ends, which lost 7 bases and 7 bases, there was a span of 19 bases. This CDR3 is built from 14 residues.

The chain employs TRBV9 and TRBJ2-6; D is ambiguous. Trimming stripped 0 bases from V and 3 bases from J, with 10 bases between. Germline V gene sequence: CDR1 SGDLS, CDR2 YYNGEE. The CDR3 consists of 16 residues. For the CDR3, the DNA is TGTGCCAGCAGCGTAGGGAAACAGAGTGGGGCCAACGTCCTGACTTTC. Residues: CASSVGKQSGANVLTF.

The chain links TRBV19 to TRBJ2-5; possibly TRBD1 for D (6 bases). CDR3 length: 14 amino acids. Germline loops: CDR1 LNHDA, CDR2 SQIVND (reference sequence). The V gene lost 2 bases and the J gene lost 5 bases, with 12 bases spanning the gap. The CDR3 reads CASSINTRGETQYF. CDR3 bases: TGTGCCAGTAGTATAAACACAAGGGGGGAGACCCAGTACTTC.

The chain has TRBV28 and TRBJ2-5, with D possibly being TRBD1 (5 bases). The CDR3 is 13 amino acids. Per germline, CDR1 MDHEN and CDR2 SYDVKM. V dropped 6 bases and J dropped 2 bases, with 10 bases sitting between them. DNA of the CDR3: TGTGCCAGCAGACGGACATTACAAGAGACCCAGTACTTC. Its protein product is CASRRTLQETQYF.

The rearrangement links TRBV5-4 to TRBJ1-1; D is perhaps TRBD1 (5 bases). This CDR3 comprises 15 residues. CDR1 SGHNT and CDR2 YYREEE come from the germline V gene (reference sequence). V lost 0 bases to trimming and J lost 4 bases, with 13 bases between them. The CDR3 protein is CASSLEPGLGTEAFF. CDR3 sequence (DNA): TGTGCCAGCAGCTTGGAACCGGGGCTGGGCACTGAAGCTTTCTTT.

This clone was observed a single time. The V and J genes are TRBV6-1 and TRBJ2-1; D unresolved. CDR1 and CDR2 from the germline V gene are MNHNS and SASEGT. This CDR3 has 11 residues. V was cut by 4 bases and J by 6 bases, with 4 bases left in between. The CDR3 region has the DNA TGTGCCAGCAGTGTAATCAATGAGCAGTTCTTC. This codes for CASSVINEQFF.

The rearrangement links TRBV25-1 to TRBJ1-1, with 10 positions matching TRBD1. Germline values: CDR1 MGHDK, CDR2 SYGVNS. CDR3 length equals 17 residues. V was pared by 5 bases and J by 4 bases, with 13 bases of the junction left unmatched. The chain's CDR3 is CASSSRLGQGIITEAFF. CDR3 in DNA: TGTGCCAGCAGTTCTCGACTGGGACAGGGGATAATCACTGAAGCTTTCTTT.

V gene TRBV2 combines with J gene TRBJ2-2; possibly TRBD1 for D (6 bases). This CDR3 has 16 residues. CDR1 is SNHLY, CDR2 FYNNEI, per germline. Trimming took 4 bases from V and 0 from J, leaving 12 bases between them. DNA of the CDR3: TGTGCCAGCAGTGTTGAAGGGGGATCGAACACCGGGGAGCTGTTTTTT. Translating gives CASSVEGGSNTGELFF.

The chain is built from TRBV5-4 and TRBJ2-1, with D hard to call. The V and J ends lost 5 bases and 6 bases respectively, with 21 bases between them. CDR1 SGHNT and CDR2 YYREEE come from the germline V gene (reference sequence). This CDR3 region has 16 residues. In nucleotides, the CDR3 is TGTGCCAGCAGAGAACGGCCGACGTACTACATCAATGAGCAGTTCTTC. The encoded protein is CASRERPTYYINEQFF.

The V call is TRBV7-3, the J call TRBJ1-1; D ambiguous. Trimming left V 2 bases short and J 1 base short, with 5 bases between. CDR1 is SGHTA and CDR2 is FQGTGA in the germline V gene. There are 13 residues in the CDR3. The CDR3 DNA follows: TGTGCCAGCAGCTTAGGGAAGAACACTGAAGCTTTCTTT. As protein: CASSLGKNTEAFF.